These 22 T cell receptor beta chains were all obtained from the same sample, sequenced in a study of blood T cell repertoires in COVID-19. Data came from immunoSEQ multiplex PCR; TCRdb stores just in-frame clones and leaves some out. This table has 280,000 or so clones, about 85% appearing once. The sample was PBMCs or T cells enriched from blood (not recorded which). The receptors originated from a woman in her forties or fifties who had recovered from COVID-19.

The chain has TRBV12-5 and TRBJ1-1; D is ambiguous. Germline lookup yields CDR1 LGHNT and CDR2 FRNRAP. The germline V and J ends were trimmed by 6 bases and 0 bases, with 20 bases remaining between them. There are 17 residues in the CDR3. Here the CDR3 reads CASGPTAMLEVNTEAFF. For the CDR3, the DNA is TGTGCTAGTGGACCCACCGCGATGCTCGAGGTGAACACTGAAGCTTTCTTT.

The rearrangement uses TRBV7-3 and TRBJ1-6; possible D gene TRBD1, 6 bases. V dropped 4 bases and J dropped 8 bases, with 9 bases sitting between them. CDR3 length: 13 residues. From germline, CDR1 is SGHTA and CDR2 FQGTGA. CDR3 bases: TGTGCCAGCAGCTATAACAGGGATTCACCCCTCCACTTT. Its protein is CASSYNRDSPLHF.

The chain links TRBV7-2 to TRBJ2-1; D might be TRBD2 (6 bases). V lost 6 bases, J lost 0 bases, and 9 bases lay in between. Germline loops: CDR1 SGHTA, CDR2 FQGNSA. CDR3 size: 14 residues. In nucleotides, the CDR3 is TGTGCCAGCAGGGACGGGAGCTCCTACAATGAGCAGTTCTTC. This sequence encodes CASRDGSSYNEQFF.

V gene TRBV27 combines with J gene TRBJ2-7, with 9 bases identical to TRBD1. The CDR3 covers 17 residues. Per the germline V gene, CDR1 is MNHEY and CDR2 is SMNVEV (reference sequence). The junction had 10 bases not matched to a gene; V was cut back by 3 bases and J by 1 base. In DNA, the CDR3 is TGTGCCAGCAGTTTGGGCCCGGGACAGGGTGGGTCCTACGAGCAGTACTTC. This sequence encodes CASSLGPGQGGSYEQYF.

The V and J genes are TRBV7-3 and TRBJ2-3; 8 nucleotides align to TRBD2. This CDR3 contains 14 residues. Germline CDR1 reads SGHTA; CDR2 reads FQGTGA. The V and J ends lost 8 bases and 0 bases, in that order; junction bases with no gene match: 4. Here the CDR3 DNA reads TGTGCCAGCGCTCGGGGGGGAAGCACAGATACGCAGTATTTT. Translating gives CASARGGSTDTQYF.

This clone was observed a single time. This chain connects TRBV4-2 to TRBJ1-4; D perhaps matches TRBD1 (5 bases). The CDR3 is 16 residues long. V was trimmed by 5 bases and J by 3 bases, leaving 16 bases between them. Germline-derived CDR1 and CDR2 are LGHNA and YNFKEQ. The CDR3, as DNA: TGTGCCAGCAGCATTCCAACGGGGGAGGCTAATGAAAAACTGTTTTTT. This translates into CASSIPTGEANEKLFF.

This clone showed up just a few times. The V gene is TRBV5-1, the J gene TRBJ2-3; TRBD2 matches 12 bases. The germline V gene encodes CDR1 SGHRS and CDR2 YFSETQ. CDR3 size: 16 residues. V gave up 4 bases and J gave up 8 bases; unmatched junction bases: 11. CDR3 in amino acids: CASSRGLAGGRGTQYF. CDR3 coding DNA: TGCGCCAGCAGCCGAGGGCTAGCGGGGGGGAGAGGTACGCAGTATTTT.

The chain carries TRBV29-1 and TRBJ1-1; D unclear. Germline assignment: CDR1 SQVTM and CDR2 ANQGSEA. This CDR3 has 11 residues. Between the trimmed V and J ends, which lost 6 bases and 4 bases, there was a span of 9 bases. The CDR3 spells CSVLGGTEAFF. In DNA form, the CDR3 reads TGCAGCGTCCTAGGTGGCACTGAAGCTTTCTTT.

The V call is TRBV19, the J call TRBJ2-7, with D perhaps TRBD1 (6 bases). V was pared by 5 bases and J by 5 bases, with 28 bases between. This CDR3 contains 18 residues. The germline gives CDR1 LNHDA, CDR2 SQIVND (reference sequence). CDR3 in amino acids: CASSPTYRETGRRHEQYF. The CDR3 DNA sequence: TGTGCCAGTAGTCCGACGTACAGGGAAACGGGTAGGAGACACGAGCAGTACTTC.

The CDR3 region has the DNA TGTGCCAGCAGTGAATCGCCCCCAGGGGCGAACACCGGGGAGCTGTTTTTT. Translation: CASSESPPGANTGELFF. This chain connects TRBV6-1 to TRBJ2-2, with D possibly being TRBD1 (6 bases). The CDR3 length is 17 residues. V shed 2 bases and J shed 0 bases, with 13 bases lying between them. Germline V lookup: CDR1 MNHNS, CDR2 SASEGT.

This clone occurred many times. Here the CDR3 reads CASSLQGATGNTIYF. The CDR3 nucleotides read TGTGCCAGCAGTTTACAGGGGGCAACGGGAAACACCATATATTTT. The chain recombines TRBV28 with TRBJ1-3; 8 nucleotides align to TRBD1. Trimming removed 2 bases from V and 4 bases from J; junction bases left unmatched: 4. Germline CDR1 MDHEN, CDR2 SYDVKM. CDR3 length: 15 residues.

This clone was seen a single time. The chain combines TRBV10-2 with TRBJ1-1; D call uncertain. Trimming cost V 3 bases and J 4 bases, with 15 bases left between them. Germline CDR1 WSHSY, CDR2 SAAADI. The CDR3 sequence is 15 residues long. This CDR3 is CASSDPARGSTEAFF. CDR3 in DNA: TGCGCCAGCAGTGATCCGGCAAGAGGGTCCACTGAAGCTTTCTTT.

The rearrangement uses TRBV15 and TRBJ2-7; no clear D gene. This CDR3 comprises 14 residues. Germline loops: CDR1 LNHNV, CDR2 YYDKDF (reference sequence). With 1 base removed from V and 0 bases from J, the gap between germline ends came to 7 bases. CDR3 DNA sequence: TGTGCCACCAGCAGAGCCCTAGGCTCCTACGAGCAGTACTTC. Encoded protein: CATSRALGSYEQYF.

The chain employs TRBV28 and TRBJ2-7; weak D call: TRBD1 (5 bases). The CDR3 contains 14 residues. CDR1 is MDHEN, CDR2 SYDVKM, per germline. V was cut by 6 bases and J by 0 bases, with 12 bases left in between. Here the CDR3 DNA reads TGTGCCAGCAGGATGCAGGGTAACTCCTACGAGCAGTACTTC. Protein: CASRMQGNSYEQYF. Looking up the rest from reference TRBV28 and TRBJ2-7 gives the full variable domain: DVKVTQSSRYLVKRTGEKVFLECVQDMDHENMFWYRQDPGLGLRLIYFSYDVKMKEKGDIPEGYSVSREKKERFSLILESASTNQTSMYLCASRMQGNSYEQYFGPGTRLTVT.

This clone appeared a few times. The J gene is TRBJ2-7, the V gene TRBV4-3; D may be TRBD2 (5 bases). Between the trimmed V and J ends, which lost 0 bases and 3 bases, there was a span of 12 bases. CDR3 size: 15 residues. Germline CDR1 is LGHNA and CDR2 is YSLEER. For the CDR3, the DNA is TGCGCCAGCAGCCAAGATGCGTCGGCGGGCTACGAGCAGTACTTC. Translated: CASSQDASAGYEQYF.

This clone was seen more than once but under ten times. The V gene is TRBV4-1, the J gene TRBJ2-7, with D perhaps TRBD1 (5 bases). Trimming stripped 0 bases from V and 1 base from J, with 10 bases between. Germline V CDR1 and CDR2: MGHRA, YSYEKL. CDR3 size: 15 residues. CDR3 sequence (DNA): TGCGCCAGCAGCCAAGAGACAGTCGGATCCTACGAGCAGTACTTC. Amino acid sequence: CASSQETVGSYEQYF.

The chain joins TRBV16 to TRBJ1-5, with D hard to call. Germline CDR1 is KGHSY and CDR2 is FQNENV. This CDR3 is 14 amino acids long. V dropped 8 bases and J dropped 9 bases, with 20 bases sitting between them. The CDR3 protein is CASQASTVRGPQHF. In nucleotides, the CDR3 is TGTGCCAGCCAAGCCTCAACGGTCCGAGGGCCCCAGCATTTT.

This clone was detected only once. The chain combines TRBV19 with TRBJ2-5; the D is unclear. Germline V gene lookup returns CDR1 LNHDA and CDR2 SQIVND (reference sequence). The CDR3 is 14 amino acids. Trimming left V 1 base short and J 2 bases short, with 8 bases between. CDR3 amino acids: CASSIVYKQETQYF. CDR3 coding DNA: TGTGCCAGTAGTATAGTGTACAAGCAAGAGACCCAGTACTTC.

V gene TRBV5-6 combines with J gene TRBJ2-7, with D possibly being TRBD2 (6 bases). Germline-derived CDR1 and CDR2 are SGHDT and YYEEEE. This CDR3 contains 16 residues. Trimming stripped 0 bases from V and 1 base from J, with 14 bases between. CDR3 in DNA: TGTGCCAGCAGCTTGGGAGGAATTAGCGGTTCCTACGAGCAGTACTTC. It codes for CASSLGGISGSYEQYF. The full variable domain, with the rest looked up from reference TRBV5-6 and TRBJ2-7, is DAGVTQSPTHLIKTRGQQVTLRCSPKSGHDTVSWYQQALGQGPQFIFQYYEEEERQRGNFPDRFSGHQFPNYSSELNVNALLLGDSALYLCASSLGGISGSYEQYFGPGTRLTVT.

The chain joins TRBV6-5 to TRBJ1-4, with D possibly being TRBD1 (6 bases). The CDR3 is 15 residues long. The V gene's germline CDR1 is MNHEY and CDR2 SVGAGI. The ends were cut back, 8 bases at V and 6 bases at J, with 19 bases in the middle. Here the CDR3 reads CASHSMGAPDEKLFF. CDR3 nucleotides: TGTGCCAGCCATAGTATGGGGGCTCCTGATGAAAAACTGTTTTTT.

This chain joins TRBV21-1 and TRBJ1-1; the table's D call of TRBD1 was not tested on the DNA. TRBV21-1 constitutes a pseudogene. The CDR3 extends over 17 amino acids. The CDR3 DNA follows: TGTGCCAGCAGCCCCGCGCCTAGAGGGGGCGGTTACACTGAAGCTTTCTTT. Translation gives CASSPAPRGGGYTEAFF.

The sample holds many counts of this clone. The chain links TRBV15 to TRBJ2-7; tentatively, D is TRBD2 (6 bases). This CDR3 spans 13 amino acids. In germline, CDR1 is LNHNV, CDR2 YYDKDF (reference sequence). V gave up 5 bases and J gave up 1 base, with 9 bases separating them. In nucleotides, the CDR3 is TGTGCCACCAGCGCCGGGACTTCCTACGAGCAGTACTTC. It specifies CATSAGTSYEQYF. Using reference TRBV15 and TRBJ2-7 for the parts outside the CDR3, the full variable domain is DAMVIQNPRYQVTQFGKPVTLSCSQTLNHNVMYWYQQKSSQAPKLLFHYYDKDFNNEADTPDNFQSRRPNTSFCFLDIRSPGLGDTAMYLCATSAGTSYEQYFGPGTRLTVT.